This TCR beta chain was sequenced during a study of technical replicates of blood from several donors. V gave up 6 bases and J gave up 6 bases; unmatched junction bases: 5. CDR1 is MGHRA and CDR2 is YSYEKL in the germline V gene. The CDR3 has 13 residues. Assay: immunoSEQ multiplex PCR; the TCRdb copy retains only in-frame clones and omits some. This table holds tens of thousands of clones, approximately 95% found once. The sequence derives from a human donor in good health. V and J are TRBV4-1 and TRBJ2-7; 10 bases fit TRBD1. What was sequenced was T cells isolated from PBMCs. The CDR3 nucleotides are TGCGCCAGCAGTGACAGGGGGCTCAGCGAGCAGTACTTC. Translation gives CASSDRGLSEQYF.